This T cell receptor beta chain was recorded in a study of shared clonotypes between healthy human individuals. The germline V and J ends were trimmed by 5 bases and 4 bases, with 11 bases remaining between them. The germline V gene encodes CDR1 SGHNT and CDR2 YYREEE (reference sequence). The CDR3 covers 13 residues. Naive CD8 isolation took CD45RO-negative cells positively selected for CCR7 and excluded terminally differentiated effector memory CD45RA+ cells. The authors distributed each subset's genomic DNA evenly over several immunoSEQ plates. Method: immunoSEQ multiplex PCR; TCRdb's copy keeps in-frame clones and lacks some. The sample has about 2 million clones, approximately 94% seen once.

The source of this sequence is a man aged 18 to 35 in good health. V usage is TRBV5-4 and J usage is TRBJ2-3; D uncertain. Sequencing input: naive CD8+ T cells sorted from blood. CDR3 nucleotide sequence: TGTGCCAGCAGGGGTCTCCCCCCAGATACGCAGTATTTT. This codes for CASRGLPPDTQYF.